This T cell receptor (beta chain) came from a study of cytomegalovirus exposure and HLA in healthy donors. In germline, CDR1 is PRHDT, CDR2 FYEKMQ (reference sequence). The length of the CDR3 is 13 residues. The primer mix had 60 Vbeta and 13 Jbeta primers. Generated by immunoSEQ multiplex PCR, the TCRdb table keeps only in-frame clones and is missing some. Of about 170,000 clones in the sample, approximately 76% were seen once. The gene calls are TRBV13 and TRBJ2-5; weak D call: TRBD2 (6 bases). The better agreement between TRBJ2-7 and the DNA end casts doubt on the J call. The sequencing sample was made of PBMCs. This clonotype was sampled from a woman aged 18-29 years in good health and CMV-seropositive. CDR3 nucleotide sequence: TGTGCCAGCAGCTTAAGGCGGGGCTACGAGCAGTACTTC. Amino acid sequence: CASSLRRGYEQYF.